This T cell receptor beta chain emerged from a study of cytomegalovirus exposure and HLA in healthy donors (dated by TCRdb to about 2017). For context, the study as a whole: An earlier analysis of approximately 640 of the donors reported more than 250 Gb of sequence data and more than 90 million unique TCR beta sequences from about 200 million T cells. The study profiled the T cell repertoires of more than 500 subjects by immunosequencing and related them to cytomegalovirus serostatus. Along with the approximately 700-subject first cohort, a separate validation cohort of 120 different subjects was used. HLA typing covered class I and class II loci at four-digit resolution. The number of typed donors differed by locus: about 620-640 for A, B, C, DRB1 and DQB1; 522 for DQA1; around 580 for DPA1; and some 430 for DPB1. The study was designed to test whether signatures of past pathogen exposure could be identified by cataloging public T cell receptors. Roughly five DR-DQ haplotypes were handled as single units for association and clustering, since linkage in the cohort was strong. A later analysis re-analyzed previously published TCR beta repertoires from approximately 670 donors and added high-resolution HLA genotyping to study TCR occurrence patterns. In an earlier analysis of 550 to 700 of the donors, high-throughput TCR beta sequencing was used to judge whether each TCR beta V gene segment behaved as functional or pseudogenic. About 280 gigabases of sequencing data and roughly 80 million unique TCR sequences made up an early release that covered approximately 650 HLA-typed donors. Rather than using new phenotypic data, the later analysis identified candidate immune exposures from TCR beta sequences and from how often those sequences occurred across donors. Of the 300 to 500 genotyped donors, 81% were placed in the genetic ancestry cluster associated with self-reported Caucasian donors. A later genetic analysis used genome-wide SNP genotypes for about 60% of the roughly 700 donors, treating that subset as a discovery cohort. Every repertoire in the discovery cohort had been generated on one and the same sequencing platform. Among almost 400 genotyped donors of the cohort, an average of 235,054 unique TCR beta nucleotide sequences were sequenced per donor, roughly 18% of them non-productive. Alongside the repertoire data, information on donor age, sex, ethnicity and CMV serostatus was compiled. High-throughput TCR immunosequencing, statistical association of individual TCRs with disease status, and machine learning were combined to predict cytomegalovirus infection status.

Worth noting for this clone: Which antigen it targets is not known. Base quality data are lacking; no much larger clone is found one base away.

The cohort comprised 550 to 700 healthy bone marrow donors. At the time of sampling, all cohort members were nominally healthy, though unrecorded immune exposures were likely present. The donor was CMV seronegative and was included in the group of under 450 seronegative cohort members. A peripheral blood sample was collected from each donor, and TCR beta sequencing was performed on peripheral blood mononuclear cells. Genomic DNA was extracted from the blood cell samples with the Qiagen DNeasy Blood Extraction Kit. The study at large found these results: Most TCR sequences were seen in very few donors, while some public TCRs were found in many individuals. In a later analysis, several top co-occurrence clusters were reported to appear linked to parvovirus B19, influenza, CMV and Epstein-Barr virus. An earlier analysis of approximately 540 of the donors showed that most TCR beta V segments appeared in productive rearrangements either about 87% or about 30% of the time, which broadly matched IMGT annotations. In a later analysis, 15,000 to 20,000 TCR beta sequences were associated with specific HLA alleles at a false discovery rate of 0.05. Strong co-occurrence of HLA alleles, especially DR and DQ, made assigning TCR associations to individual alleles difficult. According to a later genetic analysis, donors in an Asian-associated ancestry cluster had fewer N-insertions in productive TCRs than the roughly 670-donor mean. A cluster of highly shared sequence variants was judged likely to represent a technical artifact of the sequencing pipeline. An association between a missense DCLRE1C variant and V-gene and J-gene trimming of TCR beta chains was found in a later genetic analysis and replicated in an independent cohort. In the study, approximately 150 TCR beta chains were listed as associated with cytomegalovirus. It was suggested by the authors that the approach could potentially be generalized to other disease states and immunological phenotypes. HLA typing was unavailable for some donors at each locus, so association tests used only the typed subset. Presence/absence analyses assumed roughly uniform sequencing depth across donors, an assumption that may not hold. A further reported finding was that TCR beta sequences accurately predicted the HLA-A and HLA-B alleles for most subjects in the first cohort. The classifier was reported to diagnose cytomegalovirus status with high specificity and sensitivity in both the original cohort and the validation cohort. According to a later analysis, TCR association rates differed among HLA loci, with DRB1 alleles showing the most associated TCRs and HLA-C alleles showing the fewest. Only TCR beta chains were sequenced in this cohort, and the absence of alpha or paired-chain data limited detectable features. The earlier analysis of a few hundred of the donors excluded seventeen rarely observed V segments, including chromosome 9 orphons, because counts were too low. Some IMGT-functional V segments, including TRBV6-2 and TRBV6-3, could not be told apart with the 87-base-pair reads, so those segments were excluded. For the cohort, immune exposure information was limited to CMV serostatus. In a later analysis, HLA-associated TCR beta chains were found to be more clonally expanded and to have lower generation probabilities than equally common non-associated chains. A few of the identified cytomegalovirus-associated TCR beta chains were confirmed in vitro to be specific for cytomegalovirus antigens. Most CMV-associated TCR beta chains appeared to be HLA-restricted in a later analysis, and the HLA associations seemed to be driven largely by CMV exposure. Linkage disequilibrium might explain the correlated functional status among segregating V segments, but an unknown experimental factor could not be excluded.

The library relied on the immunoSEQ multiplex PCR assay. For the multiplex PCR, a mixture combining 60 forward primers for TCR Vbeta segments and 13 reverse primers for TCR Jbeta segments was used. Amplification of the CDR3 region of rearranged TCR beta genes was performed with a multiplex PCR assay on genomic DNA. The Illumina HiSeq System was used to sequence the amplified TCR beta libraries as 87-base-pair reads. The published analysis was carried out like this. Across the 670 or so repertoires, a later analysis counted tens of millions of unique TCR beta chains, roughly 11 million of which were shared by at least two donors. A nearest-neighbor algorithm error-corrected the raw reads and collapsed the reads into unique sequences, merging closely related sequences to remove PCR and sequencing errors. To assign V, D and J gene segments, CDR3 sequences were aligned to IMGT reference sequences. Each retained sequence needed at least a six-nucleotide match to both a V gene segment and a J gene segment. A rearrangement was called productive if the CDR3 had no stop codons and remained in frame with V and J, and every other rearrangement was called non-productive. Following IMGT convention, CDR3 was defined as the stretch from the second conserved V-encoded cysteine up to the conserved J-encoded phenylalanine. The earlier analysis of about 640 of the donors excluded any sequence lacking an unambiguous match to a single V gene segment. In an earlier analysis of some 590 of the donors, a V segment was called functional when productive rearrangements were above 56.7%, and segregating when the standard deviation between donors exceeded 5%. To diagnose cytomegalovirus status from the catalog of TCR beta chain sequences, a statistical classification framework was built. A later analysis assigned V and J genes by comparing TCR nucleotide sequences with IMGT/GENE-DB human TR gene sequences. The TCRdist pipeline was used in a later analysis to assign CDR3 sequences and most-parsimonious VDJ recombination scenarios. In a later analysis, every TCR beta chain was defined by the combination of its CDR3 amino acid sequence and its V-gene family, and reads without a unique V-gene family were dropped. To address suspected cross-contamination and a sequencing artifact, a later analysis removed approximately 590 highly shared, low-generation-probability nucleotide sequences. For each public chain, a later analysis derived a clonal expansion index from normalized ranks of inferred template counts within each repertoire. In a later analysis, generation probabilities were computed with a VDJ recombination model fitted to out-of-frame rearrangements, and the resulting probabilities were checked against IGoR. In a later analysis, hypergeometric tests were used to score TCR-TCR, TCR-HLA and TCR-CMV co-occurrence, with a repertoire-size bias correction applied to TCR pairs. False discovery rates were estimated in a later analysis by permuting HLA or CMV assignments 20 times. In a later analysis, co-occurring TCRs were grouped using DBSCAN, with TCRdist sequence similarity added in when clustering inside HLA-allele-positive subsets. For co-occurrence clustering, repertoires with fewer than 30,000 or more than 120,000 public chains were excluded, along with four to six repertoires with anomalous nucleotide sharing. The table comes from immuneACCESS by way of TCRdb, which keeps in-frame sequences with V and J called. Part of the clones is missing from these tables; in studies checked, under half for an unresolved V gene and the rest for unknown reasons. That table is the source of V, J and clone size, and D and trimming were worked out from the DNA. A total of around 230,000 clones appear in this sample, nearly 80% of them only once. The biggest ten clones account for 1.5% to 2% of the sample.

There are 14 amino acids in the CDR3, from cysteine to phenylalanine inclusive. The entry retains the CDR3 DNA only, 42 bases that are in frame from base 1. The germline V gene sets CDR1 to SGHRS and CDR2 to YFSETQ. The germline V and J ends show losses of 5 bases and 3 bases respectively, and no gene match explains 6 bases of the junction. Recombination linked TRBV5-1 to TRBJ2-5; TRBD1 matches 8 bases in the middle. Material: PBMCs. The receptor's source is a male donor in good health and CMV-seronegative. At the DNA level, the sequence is TGCGCCAGCAGTCGACAGGGGATGGAAGAGACCCAGTACTTC. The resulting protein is CASSRQGMEETQYF.